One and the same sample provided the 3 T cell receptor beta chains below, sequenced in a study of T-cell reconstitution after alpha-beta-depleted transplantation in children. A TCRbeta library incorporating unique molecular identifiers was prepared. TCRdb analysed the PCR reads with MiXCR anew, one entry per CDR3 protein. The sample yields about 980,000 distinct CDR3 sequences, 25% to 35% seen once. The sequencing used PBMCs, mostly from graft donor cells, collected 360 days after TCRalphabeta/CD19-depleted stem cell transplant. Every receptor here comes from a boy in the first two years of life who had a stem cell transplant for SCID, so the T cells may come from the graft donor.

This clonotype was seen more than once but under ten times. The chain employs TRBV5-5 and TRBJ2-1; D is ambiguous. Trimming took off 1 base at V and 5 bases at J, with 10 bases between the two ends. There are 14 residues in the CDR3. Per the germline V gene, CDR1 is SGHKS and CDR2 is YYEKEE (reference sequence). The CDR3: CASSLWPSNNEQFF. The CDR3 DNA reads TGTGCCAGCAGCTTGTGGCCTTCGAACAATGAGCAGTTCTTC.

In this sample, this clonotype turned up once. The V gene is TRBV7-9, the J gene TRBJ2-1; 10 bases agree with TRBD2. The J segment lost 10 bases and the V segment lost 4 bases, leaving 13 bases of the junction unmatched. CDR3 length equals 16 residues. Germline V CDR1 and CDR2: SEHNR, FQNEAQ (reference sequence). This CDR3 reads CASSSRTSGGSREQFF. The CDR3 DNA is TGTGCCAGCAGCTCTCGGACTAGCGGCGGGTCGCGGGAGCAGTTCTTC.

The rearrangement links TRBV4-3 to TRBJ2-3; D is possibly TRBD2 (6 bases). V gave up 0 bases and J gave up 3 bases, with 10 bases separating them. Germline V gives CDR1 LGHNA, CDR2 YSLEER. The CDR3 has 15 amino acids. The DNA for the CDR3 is TGCGCCAGCAGCCAAGACGCGGGGAGGACAGATACGCAGTATTTT. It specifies CASSQDAGRTDTQYF.